This paragraph reports one T cell receptor beta chain. The entry originates in a study of sequential checkpoint blockade in melanoma. Treatment specified: randomized to nivolumab then ipilimumab (arm A) or the reverse (arm B). Live CD3+CD8+ CD19− CD56− cells were sorted from PBMCs. Trimming shortened V by 3 bases and J by 7 bases, and 26 bases separated the two germline ends. CDR3 length equals 18 residues. Per germline, CDR1 SGDLS and CDR2 YYNGEE. Data came from immunoSEQ multiplex PCR; TCRdb stores just in-frame clones and leaves some out. The sample includes 8,000 or so clones, under 80% of them seen just once.

The input for sequencing was CD8+ T cells sorted from blood (inferred from file names), taken from a patient given nivolumab and ipilimumab in sequence. This TCR came from a human patient with melanoma. Some clones in this sample may be carry-over from other donors' samples. This chain connects TRBV9 to TRBJ1-5; D possibly corresponds to TRBD1 (6 bases). CDR3: CASSGAPSGQLRLQPQHF. The CDR3 coding sequence is TGTGCCAGCAGCGGAGCGCCCTCAGGACAGTTAAGGCTACAGCCCCAGCATTTT.